These 12 T cell receptor beta chains originate from one sample sequenced in a study of shared clonotypes between healthy human individuals. Here immunoSEQ multiplex PCR was the method, and the copy in TCRdb shows in-frame clones only, minus some. Of 2 million to 2.5 million clones listed, around 95% are singletons. Sequencing input: naive CD4+ T cells sorted from blood. Subset: CD45RA+ positively selected. Source of these receptors: a man between 18 and 35 years old in good health.

The chain is built from TRBV2 and TRBJ1-4; 9 bases match TRBD1. Germline V gene lookup returns CDR1 SNHLY and CDR2 FYNNEI. The junction had 10 bases not matched to a gene; V was cut back by 6 bases and J by 8 bases. The length of the CDR3 is 15 residues. DNA for the CDR3: TGTGCCAGCAGAAACACCGGGACAGGGTACGAAAAACTGTTTTTT. Its translation is CASRNTGTGYEKLFF.

A note on this clone: The junction does not match germline at one end; this may be a read error. The chain has TRBV4-1 and TRBJ2-1; a weak D match, TRBD2 (6 bases). The CDR3 spans 12 residues. Germline CDR1 reads MGHRA; CDR2 reads YSYEKL. The CDR3 DNA reads as TGCGCCAGCAGCCACGCCGACGGGCGCGGGGTCTTC. Protein: CASSHADGRGVF.

The chain joins TRBV11-2 to TRBJ2-6; no definite D call. Germline V gene lookup returns CDR1 SGHAT and CDR2 FQNNGV. This CDR3 contains 20 residues. The V end lost 0 bases, the J end lost 0 bases, and 18 bases lay between the germline ends. CDR3 region: CASSLDRWQARFSGANVLTF. In DNA, the CDR3 is TGTGCCAGCAGCTTAGATCGGTGGCAGGCCAGGTTCTCTGGGGCCAACGTCCTGACTTTC.

This chain uses TRBV7-9 with TRBJ2-5, with 7 bases lining up with TRBD1. The V gene end was trimmed by 3 bases and the J gene end by 4 bases; junction bases not matched to a gene: 8. The CDR3 contains 15 residues. CDR1 is SEHNR and CDR2 is FQNEAQ in the germline V gene (reference sequence). The chain's CDR3 is CASSFTGRGRETQYF. The CDR3 region has the DNA TGTGCCAGCAGCTTCACCGGAAGGGGGCGAGAGACCCAGTACTTC. The full variable domain, rest sourced from reference TRBV7-9 and TRBJ2-5, is DTGVSQNPRHKITKRGQNVTFRCDPISEHNRLYWYRQTLGQGPEFLTYFQNEAQLEKSRLLSDRFSAERPKGSFSTLEIQRTEQGDSAMYLCASSFTGRGRETQYFGPGTRLLVL.

The chain recombines TRBV5-8 with TRBJ1-3; D is unclear. The V and J ends lost 0 bases and 0 bases respectively, with 4 bases between them. The CDR3 has 14 residues. The germline V gene has CDR1 SGHTS and CDR2 YDEGEE. The CDR3 here is CASSLALSGNTIYF. CDR3 DNA: TGTGCCAGCAGCTTGGCTCTCTCTGGAAACACCATATATTTT.

Concerning this clone itself: This CDR3 is also generated by other DNA sequences in the sample. The chain links TRBV11-3 to TRBJ2-3, with no clear D. V lost 1 base and J lost 3, with 5 bases in between. Germline CDR1 and CDR2: SGHNT and YENEEA. This CDR3 spans 13 amino acids. The chain's CDR3 is CASSLGGTDTQYF. The DNA of the CDR3 is TGTGCCAGCAGCTTAGGGGGAACAGATACGCAGTATTTT.

The chain joins TRBV5-1 to TRBJ2-1; TRBD2 aligns across 13 bases. This CDR3 has 16 amino acids. V lost 4 bases and J lost 7; bases outside the gene matches: 8. Germline V CDR1 and CDR2: SGHRS, YFSETQ. The CDR3 DNA reads as TGCGCCAGCAGCCCCGGCGGACTAGCGGGAGTAAATGAGCAGTTCTTC. It specifies CASSPGGLAGVNEQFF.

Note on this clone: Other DNA sequences in the same sample also yield this CDR3. The chain links TRBV18 to TRBJ2-7; a possible D gene is TRBD1 (6 bases). Germline V gene sequence: CDR1 KGHSH, CDR2 LQKENI. The V end lost 3 bases, the J end lost 2 bases, and 14 bases lay between the germline ends. The CDR3 is 15 residues long. CDR3 bases: TGTGCCAGCTCACCTCCAGGGGCAGGGGCCTACGAGCAGTACTTC. Amino acid sequence: CASSPPGAGAYEQYF.

The J gene is TRBJ2-7, the V gene TRBV18, with D hard to call. The germline V gene has CDR1 KGHSH and CDR2 LQKENI. V dropped 4 bases and J dropped 6 bases, with 13 bases sitting between them. The CDR3 is 13 residues long. The CDR3: CASSRDSHSEQYF. CDR3 nucleotide sequence: TGTGCCAGCTCACGCGACTCACATAGCGAGCAGTACTTC.

The chain employs TRBV9 and TRBJ2-1; D remains ambiguous. CDR1 SGDLS and CDR2 YYNGEE come from the germline V gene. V gave up 0 bases and J gave up 8 bases, with 9 bases separating them. This CDR3 is 13 amino acids long. CDR3 DNA sequence: TGTGCCAGCAGCGTAGGGTTTAGGGATGAGCAGTTCTTC. Its translation is CASSVGFRDEQFF.

This rearrangement joins TRBV7-9 to TRBJ2-7; D gene ambiguous. V dropped 7 bases and J dropped 1 base, with 17 bases sitting between them. The CDR3 is 15 amino acids. CDR1 is SEHNR and CDR2 is FQNEAQ in the germline V gene (reference sequence). CDR3 amino acids: CASTPRALPSYEQYF. As DNA, the CDR3 is TGTGCCAGCACCCCCCGAGCGTTACCTTCCTACGAGCAGTACTTC.

The CDR3 is CASSRTSSYEQYF. DNA for the CDR3: TGTGCCAGCAGCCGGACTAGCTCCTACGAGCAGTACTTC. The rearrangement uses TRBV5-6 and TRBJ2-7, with 7 bases fitting TRBD2. The germline V gene has CDR1 SGHDT and CDR2 YYEEEE. With V trimmed by 4 bases and J by 0 bases, 1 base remained unmatched. The CDR3 covers 13 residues. Complete variable domain (other parts from reference TRBV5-6 and TRBJ2-7): DAGVTQSPTHLIKTRGQQVTLRCSPKSGHDTVSWYQQALGQGPQFIFQYYEEEERQRGNFPDRFSGHQFPNYSSELNVNALLLGDSALYLCASSRTSSYEQYFGPGTRLTVT.